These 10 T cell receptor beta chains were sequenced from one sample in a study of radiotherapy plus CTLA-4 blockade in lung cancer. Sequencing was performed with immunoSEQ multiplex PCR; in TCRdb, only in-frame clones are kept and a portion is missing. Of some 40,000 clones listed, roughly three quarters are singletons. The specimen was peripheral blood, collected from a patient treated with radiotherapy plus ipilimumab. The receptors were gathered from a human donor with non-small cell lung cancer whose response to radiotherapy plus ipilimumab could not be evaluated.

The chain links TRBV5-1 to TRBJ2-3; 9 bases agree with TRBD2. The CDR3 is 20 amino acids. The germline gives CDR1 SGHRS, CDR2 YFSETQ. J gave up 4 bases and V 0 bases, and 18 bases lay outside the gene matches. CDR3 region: CASSLGLVGLATRRPDTQYF. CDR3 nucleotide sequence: TGCGCCAGCAGCTTGGGGCTTGTGGGACTAGCCACTCGACGGCCAGATACGCAGTATTTT.

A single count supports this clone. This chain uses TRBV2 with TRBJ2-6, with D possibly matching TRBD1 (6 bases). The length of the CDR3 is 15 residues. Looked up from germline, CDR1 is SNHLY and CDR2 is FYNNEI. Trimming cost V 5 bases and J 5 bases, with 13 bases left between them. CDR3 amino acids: CASSQQGLRANVLTF. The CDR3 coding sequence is TGTGCCAGCAGTCAACAGGGTCTTCGGGCCAACGTCCTGACTTTC.

The CDR3 DNA sequence: TGTGCCAGTAGTATGGCTGGGACATATATCCACGAGCAGTACTTC. Protein sequence: CASSMAGTYIHEQYF. This chain uses TRBV19 with TRBJ2-7, with a weak D call TRBD1 (6 bases). V was clipped by 3 bases and J by 5 bases, with 17 bases between them. Per the germline V gene, CDR1 is LNHDA and CDR2 is SQIVND (reference sequence). The CDR3 runs 15 residues.

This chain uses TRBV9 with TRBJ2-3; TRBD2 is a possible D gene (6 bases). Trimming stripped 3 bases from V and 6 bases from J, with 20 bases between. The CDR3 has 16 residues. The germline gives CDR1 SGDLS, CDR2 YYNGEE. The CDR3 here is CASSARLDLLSDTQYF. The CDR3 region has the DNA TGTGCCAGCAGCGCACGACTAGACCTATTGTCCGATACGCAGTATTTT.

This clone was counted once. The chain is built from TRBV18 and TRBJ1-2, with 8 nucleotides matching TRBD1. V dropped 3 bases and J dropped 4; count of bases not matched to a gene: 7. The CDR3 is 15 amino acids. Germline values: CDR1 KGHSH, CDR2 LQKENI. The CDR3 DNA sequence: TGTGCCAGCTCACCCGGACAGGGTTGGGCCTATGGCTACACCTTC. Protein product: CASSPGQGWAYGYTF.

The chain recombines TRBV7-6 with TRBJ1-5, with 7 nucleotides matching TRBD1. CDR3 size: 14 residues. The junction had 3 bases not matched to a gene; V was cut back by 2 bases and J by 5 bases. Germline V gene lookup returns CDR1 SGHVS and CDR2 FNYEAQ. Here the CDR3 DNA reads TGTGCCAGCAGCTTAAACAGGGGCGATCAGCCCCAGCATTTT. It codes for CASSLNRGDQPQHF.

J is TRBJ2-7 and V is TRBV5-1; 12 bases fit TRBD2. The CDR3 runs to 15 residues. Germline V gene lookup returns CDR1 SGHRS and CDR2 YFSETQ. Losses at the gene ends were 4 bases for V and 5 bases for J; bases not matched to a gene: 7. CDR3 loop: CASSELAGGQHEQYF. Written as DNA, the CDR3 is TGCGCCAGCAGCGAGCTAGCGGGAGGGCAACACGAGCAGTACTTC.

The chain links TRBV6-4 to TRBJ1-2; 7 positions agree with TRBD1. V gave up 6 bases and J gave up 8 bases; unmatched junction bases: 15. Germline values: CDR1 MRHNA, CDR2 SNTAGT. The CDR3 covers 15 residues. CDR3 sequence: CASSPVSQGLGGYTF. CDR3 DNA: TGTGCCAGCAGCCCCGTTTCACAGGGGTTGGGCGGCTACACCTTC.

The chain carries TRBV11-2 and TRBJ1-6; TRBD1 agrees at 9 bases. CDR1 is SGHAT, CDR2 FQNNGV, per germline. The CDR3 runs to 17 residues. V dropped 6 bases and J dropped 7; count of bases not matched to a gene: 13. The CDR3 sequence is CASRSRGQGGYNSPLHF. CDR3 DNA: TGTGCCAGCAGATCAAGGGGACAGGGAGGGTACAATTCACCCCTCCACTTT. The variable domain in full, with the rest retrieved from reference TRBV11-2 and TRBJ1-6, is EAGVAQSPRYKIIEKRQSVAFWCNPISGHATLYWYQQILGQGPKLLIQFQNNGVVDDSQLPKDRFSAERLKGVDSTLKIQPAKLEDSAVYLCASRSRGQGGYNSPLHFGNGTRLTVT.

CDR3 in DNA: TGTGCCAGCAGCTTAGCCCTACAGGGGCCCGCTTTCTTT. Translating gives CASSLALQGPAFF. The chain couples TRBV7-2 to TRBJ1-1, with 7 nucleotides matching TRBD1. Germline CDR1 is SGHTA and CDR2 is FQGNSA. The junction had 6 bases not matched to a gene; V was cut back by 0 bases and J by 11 bases. The CDR3 has 13 amino acids.